Shown below are 30 T cell receptor beta chains from a single sample sequenced in a study of OX40 agonist ivuxolimab in advanced cancers. Some clones are missing from TCRdb's copy, which holds only in-frame ones; the method was immunoSEQ multiplex PCR. The sample contains about 11,000 clones, around 80% of which appear only once. Source: CD4+ or CD8+ T cells sorted from blood, taken in a trial of the OX40 agonist ivuxolimab. These receptors originate from an adult with an advanced solid tumor such as melanoma, head and neck, liver or kidney cancer.

This CDR3 reads CASSSTPRRNEQFF. The CDR3 region has the DNA TGCGCCAGCAGCTCAACCCCACGTCGCAATGAGCAGTTCTTC. This chain joins TRBV5-1 and TRBJ2-1, with D unclear. V was trimmed by 3 bases and J by 6 bases, leaving 13 bases between them. Looked up from germline, CDR1 is SGHRS and CDR2 is YFSETQ. This CDR3 is built from 14 residues.

This clone was counted only a few times. The CDR3 loop is CASRTTTQYF. The CDR3 bases are TGTGCCAGCAGGACAACTACGCAGTATTTT. This chain links TRBV5-8 with TRBJ2-3, with D unresolved. This CDR3 has 10 residues. V lost 5 bases and J lost 8, with 6 bases in between. CDR1 is SGHTS and CDR2 is YDEGEE in the germline V gene.

Here the CDR3 reads CASSSGLFYEQYF. The CDR3 DNA sequence: TGCGCCAGCAGCTCAGGGCTCTTCTACGAGCAGTACTTC. This sequence joins TRBV5-1 and TRBJ2-7; perhaps TRBD1 as D (5 bases). Trimming removed 3 bases from V and 3 bases from J, with 10 bases in between. Germline CDR1 SGHRS, CDR2 YFSETQ. The length of the CDR3 is 13 residues.

V is TRBV4-1 and J is TRBJ2-7; D is perhaps TRBD1 or TRBD2 (5 bases each). The CDR3 has 13 amino acids. The germline CDR1 and CDR2 sequences are MGHRA and YSYEKL. V was pared by 1 base and J by 3 bases, with 7 bases between. In DNA form, the CDR3 reads TGCGCCAGCAGCCAAGTTGGGGGCTACGAGCAGTACTTC. Its translation: CASSQVGGYEQYF.

The genes are TRBV7-3 and TRBJ2-7; possibly TRBD1 for D (5 bases). CDR3 length: 15 amino acids. Germline V gene lookup returns CDR1 SGHTA and CDR2 FQGTGA. Trimming shortened V by 4 bases and J by 4 bases, and 17 bases separated the two germline ends. CDR3 sequence (DNA): TGTGCCAGCAGCTGGGGCGTAGGGCCCCAATACGAGCAGTACTTC. Its protein product is CASSWGVGPQYEQYF.

This chain links TRBV10-3 with TRBJ2-5, with D perhaps being TRBD1 or TRBD2 (5 bases each). Trimming took off 4 bases at V and 0 bases at J, with 9 bases between the two ends. Per germline, CDR1 ENHRY and CDR2 SYGVKD. This CDR3 spans 14 amino acids. DNA of the CDR3: TGTGCCATCAGTGGGGGACGGTACCAAGAGACCCAGTACTTC. It encodes CAISGGRYQETQYF.

The V gene is TRBV21-1, the J gene TRBJ1-4. TRBV21-1 is an annotated pseudogene. The CDR3 is 18 amino acids. CDR3 nucleotide sequence: TGTGCCAGCAGCAAAGAGGCCGGGGGAGTTTCCTCGGGGAGGAAACTGTTTTTT. Encoded protein: CASSKEAGGVSSGRKLFF.

By sample fraction, this clone is hyperexpanded. The rearrangement joins TRBV5-5 to TRBJ2-7; D is ambiguous. V lost 3 bases to trimming and J lost 0 bases, with 7 bases between them. CDR1 SGHKS and CDR2 YYEKEE come from the germline V gene (reference sequence). This CDR3 contains 13 residues. DNA for the CDR3: TGTGCCAGCAGCTACGCCAGCTCCTACGAGCAGTACTTC. Translating gives CASSYASSYEQYF.

The chain recombines TRBV29-1 with TRBJ2-5, with 12 bases that match TRBD1. V lost 4 bases and J lost 5; bases outside the gene matches: 8. The CDR3 has 15 residues. Germline CDR1 and CDR2: SQVTM and ANQGSEA. CDR3 nucleotides: TGCAGCGTTGGGGGACAGGGGGCGGCGGGGGAGACCCAGTACTTC. Translating it yields CSVGGQGAAGETQYF.

This clone turned up a few times. The chain couples TRBV5-6 to TRBJ2-1; 14 bases fit TRBD2. This CDR3 comprises 17 residues. The J segment lost 0 bases and the V segment lost 4 bases, leaving 3 bases of the junction unmatched. Germline V gene lookup returns CDR1 SGHDT and CDR2 YYEEEE. CDR3 amino acids: CASSPGTSGSSYNEQFF. The CDR3 nucleotides read TGTGCCAGCAGCCCCGGGACTAGCGGGAGCTCCTACAATGAGCAGTTCTTC.

With respect to this clone: Different DNA sequences within this sample yield the same CDR3. V is TRBV4-1 and J is TRBJ2-1; TRBD2 agrees at 11 bases. The V and J ends lost 0 bases and 3 bases, in that order; junction bases with no gene match: 4. Germline lookup yields CDR1 MGHRA and CDR2 YSYEKL. CDR3 length: 17 residues. CDR3 in DNA: TGCGCCAGCAGCCAAGATCTAGCGGGGGGCTACTACAATGAGCAGTTCTTC. It codes for CASSQDLAGGYYNEQFF.

This rearrangement joins TRBV6-5 to TRBJ1-1; D not certain. The CDR3 loop spans 16 amino acids. CDR1 is MNHEY, CDR2 SVGAGI, per germline. Trimming cost V 0 bases and J 1 base, with 12 bases left between them. The CDR3 here is CASSYSSRFGNTEAFF. Here the CDR3 DNA reads TGTGCCAGCAGTTACTCGAGCAGGTTCGGGAACACTGAAGCTTTCTTT.

The sample holds one count of this clone. The chain combines TRBV14 with TRBJ2-5; the D is unclear. Germline-derived CDR1 and CDR2 are SGHDN and FVKESK. Trimming took off 4 bases at V and 5 bases at J, with 11 bases between the two ends. The CDR3 runs to 13 residues. CDR3 region: CASSPSLVETQYF. CDR3 DNA sequence: TGTGCCAGCAGCCCGAGTCTTGTCGAGACCCAGTACTTC.

This chain uses TRBV19 with TRBJ1-1, with unresolved D. The CDR3 runs 12 residues. V gave up 6 bases and J gave up 1 base, with 6 bases separating them. Germline loops: CDR1 LNHDA, CDR2 SQIVND (reference sequence). The DNA of the CDR3 is TGTGCCAGTAGATGGAAGAACACTGAAGCTTTCTTT. Its protein product is CASRWKNTEAFF.

This clone ranks as medium-sized (0.01 to 0.1%). This chain connects TRBV30 to TRBJ2-2; no definite D call. The germline gives CDR1 GTSNPN, CDR2 SVGIG (reference sequence). This CDR3 contains 12 residues. V was cut by 0 bases and J by 7 bases, with 6 bases left in between. CDR3 DNA sequence: TGTGCCTGGAGTGTACTGGGCGGGGAGCTGTTTTTT. Translated: CAWSVLGGELFF.

This chain links TRBV7-9 with TRBJ1-6, with unresolved D. Germline CDR1 is SEHNR and CDR2 is FQNEAQ (reference sequence). CDR3 length: 14 residues. Trimming took 5 bases from V and 14 from J, leaving 19 bases between them. This CDR3 reads CASSRFTESEALHF. The CDR3 nucleotides read TGTGCCAGCAGCCGATTCACGGAAAGTGAGGCCCTCCACTTT.

The chain uses TRBV11-3 and TRBJ2-7, with TRBD1 as a possible D gene (6 bases). V was trimmed by 1 base and J by 3 bases, leaving 13 bases between them. The CDR3 contains 15 residues. Per germline, CDR1 SGHNT and CDR2 YENEEA. This CDR3 is CASSLGGGVSYEQYF. CDR3 DNA sequence: TGTGCCAGCAGCTTAGGAGGGGGTGTGAGCTACGAGCAGTACTTC. The full variable domain, with the rest looked up from reference TRBV11-3 and TRBJ2-7, is EAGVVQSPRYKIIEKKQPVAFWCNPISGHNTLYWYLQNLGQGPELLIRYENEEAVDDSQLPKDRFSAERLKGVDSTLKIQPAELGDSAVYLCASSLGGGVSYEQYFGPGTRLTVT.

Note on this clone: Relative to the germline gene, one junction end is altered; a read error may explain this. Other DNA sequences in this sample translate to the same CDR3. The chain carries TRBV7-7 and TRBJ2-5; D is perhaps TRBD1 or TRBD2 (5 bases each). The CDR3 totals 15 residues. Germline loops: CDR1 SSHAT, CDR2 FNYEAQ (reference sequence). The CDR3 nucleotides are TGTGCTAGCAGCCCCGGGACGGGGTATCAAGAGACCCAGTACTTC. It yields the protein CASSPGTGYQETQYF. Variable domain in full (rest from reference TRBV7-7 and TRBJ2-5): GAGVSQSPRYKVTKRGQDVTLRCDPISSHATLYWYQQALGQGPEFLTYFNYEAQPDKSGLPSDRFSAERPEGSISTLTIQRTEQRDSAMYRCASSPGTGYQETQYFGPGTRLLVL.

The V gene is TRBV4-1, the J gene TRBJ2-5, with 7 bases identical to TRBD2. CDR3 length: 17 residues. With V trimmed by 0 bases and J by 0 bases, 7 bases remained unmatched. Germline V gives CDR1 MGHRA, CDR2 YSYEKL. In DNA, the CDR3 is TGCGCCAGCAGCCAAGATGAGACAGCGGGGCACCAAGAGACCCAGTACTTC. Its protein product is CASSQDETAGHQETQYF.

This clone has a handful of counts. CDR3 sequence reads: CASSQSLGAYGYTF. In nucleotides, the CDR3 is TGTGCCAGCAGCCAATCATTGGGGGCCTATGGCTACACCTTC. The J gene is TRBJ1-2, the V gene TRBV7-9; perhaps TRBD1 as D (6 bases). From germline, CDR1 is SEHNR and CDR2 FQNEAQ (reference sequence). V was pared by 5 bases and J by 4 bases, with 14 bases between. The CDR3 has 14 residues.

The chain joins TRBV5-1 to TRBJ2-1; 7 bases map to TRBD1. Germline assignment: CDR1 SGHRS and CDR2 YFSETQ. Trimming removed 0 bases from V and 7 bases from J; junction bases left unmatched: 7. The CDR3 is 15 residues long. The CDR3 loop is CASSLAGGLLNEQFF. CDR3 coding DNA: TGCGCCAGCAGCTTGGCAGGGGGTCTATTGAATGAGCAGTTCTTC.

The gene calls are TRBV7-6 and TRBJ2-1, with 8 bases lining up with TRBD1. The germline gives CDR1 SGHVS, CDR2 FNYEAQ. Trimming cost V 2 bases and J 5 bases; bases outside gene matches: 5. The CDR3 length is 15 residues. The CDR3 DNA follows: TGTGCCAGCAGCTTATTGGACAGGGAAAACAATGAGCAGTTCTTC. Protein product: CASSLLDRENNEQFF.

The chain recombines TRBV6-5 with TRBJ1-2; D not certain. CDR3 length: 14 amino acids. Germline V gene data show CDR1 as MNHEY and CDR2 as SVGAGI. V lost 5 bases and J lost 8, with 18 bases in between. The CDR3 protein is CASSENGETSGYTF. CDR3 DNA: TGTGCCAGCAGTGAAAATGGGGAAACGAGCGGCTACACCTTC.

V usage is TRBV15 and J usage is TRBJ1-1; TRBD1 is a possible D gene (5 bases). CDR1 is LNHNV and CDR2 is YYDKDF in the germline V gene (reference sequence). CDR3 length: 13 amino acids. V was cut by 6 bases and J by 1 base, with 9 bases left in between. CDR3 residues: CATRRGPNTEAFF. CDR3 bases: TGTGCCACCAGGAGGGGACCGAACACTGAAGCTTTCTTT.

This chain connects TRBV29-1 to TRBJ2-1, with TRBD2 matching over 8 bases. This CDR3 spans 15 amino acids. Looked up from germline, CDR1 is SQVTM and CDR2 is ANQGSEA. Trimming at V came to 0 bases and at J to 5 bases, leaving 6 bases not matched to a gene. The DNA of the CDR3 is TGCAGCGTTGAAGACAAAAGCGGGAGCCACAATGAGCAGTTCTTC. Amino acid sequence: CSVEDKSGSHNEQFF.

This chain uses TRBV6-5 with TRBJ1-3, with 8 bases aligning to TRBD1. The CDR3 extends over 15 amino acids. Unmatched junction bases numbered 6, after V lost 5 bases and J lost 3 bases. From germline, CDR1 is MNHEY and CDR2 SVGAGI. This CDR3 is CASSGTTGDGNTIYF. The CDR3 nucleotides read TGTGCCAGCAGTGGAACGACAGGGGATGGAAACACCATATATTTT.

The chain has TRBV19 and TRBJ2-1; 7 bases are shared with TRBD2. Germline V gene sequence: CDR1 LNHDA, CDR2 SQIVND (reference sequence). The trim removed 2 bases at V and 9 bases at J, leaving 10 bases unmatched. The CDR3 is 15 residues long. The CDR3, as DNA: TGTGCCAGTAGTATATTTCAAGCGGGGCGGGGTGAGCAGTTCTTC. It encodes CASSIFQAGRGEQFF.

The chain has TRBV7-3 and TRBJ2-7; D is unresolved. The V gene lost 4 bases and the J gene lost 2 bases, with 12 bases spanning the gap. The CDR3 has 14 amino acids. Germline assignment: CDR1 SGHTA and CDR2 FQGTGA. CDR3 residues: CASSCFGMPYEQYF. CDR3 nucleotide sequence: TGTGCCAGCAGCTGCTTTGGGATGCCCTACGAGCAGTACTTC.

The chain couples TRBV25-1 to TRBJ2-4; 7 bases agree with TRBD2. V lost 10 bases to trimming and J lost 11 bases; unmatched junction nucleotides: 11. The CDR3 extends over 12 amino acids. In germline, CDR1 is MGHDK, CDR2 SYGVNS. CDR3 in amino acids: CATQAGLGVQYF. The CDR3 region has the DNA TGTGCCACCCAAGCGGGGCTAGGAGTTCAGTACTTC.

This chain joins TRBV27 and TRBJ2-3; 10 bases fit TRBD1. Germline V gene data show CDR1 as MNHEY and CDR2 as SMNVEV (reference sequence). The CDR3 runs 16 residues. The J segment lost 7 bases and the V segment lost 5 bases, leaving 12 bases of the junction unmatched. CDR3 protein: CASSPTGGELPYTQYF. The DNA for the CDR3 is TGTGCCAGCAGTCCGACAGGGGGCGAGCTCCCATATACGCAGTATTTT.